This entry concerns a single T cell receptor (beta chain). The antigen this receptor binds is unknown. No quality values exist for individual bases; no much larger clone is one base distant. The donors were healthy, HIV-negative adults with no recently reported acute infections or vaccinations. Only Caucasian adults living in Nashville, Tennessee, USA were represented among the donors. Magnetic negative selection was used to enrich CD4+ T cells, after which naive cells were positively selected on CD45RA and the negative fraction became the memory subset. Blood was collected by leukapheresis, and PBMCs were isolated by Ficoll-Histopaque density gradient centrifugation and then cryopreserved in liquid nitrogen vapor phase. Analytical flow cytometry was used to check the purity and quantity of every magnetically sorted T cell population. Genomic DNA was isolated from each sorted fraction and quantified by UV absorbance on a Nanodrop 2000c.

Inclusive of the bounding cysteine and phenylalanine, the CDR3 is 13 residues long. Just the 39-base CDR3 DNA is kept, in frame starting at base 1. V is cut by 0 bases and J by 8 bases, and the space between the germline ends is 10 bases. The germline V gene (reference sequence) specifies LNHNV as CDR1 and YYDKDF as CDR2. This record belongs to a study of shared clonotypes between healthy human individuals (dated by TCRdb to about 2020). About the full investigation: A few men and a couple of women, aged 18 to 49 years, made up the cohort. Leukapheresis yielded between about 0.9 and 9 billion PBMCs per donor. For each donor, CD4 naive and CD4 memory were each run on three plates, CD8 naive on two plates, and CD8 memory on one plate. To estimate repertoire size and how much clonotypes are shared between individuals, the study performed deep sequencing of blood TCR repertoires from roughly five healthy adults. To increase sequencing depth and limit assay-specific biases, TCR repertoire library preparation and sequencing were carried out by different laboratories using diverse techniques. Broad study findings and their caveats: Across a few donors, approximately 4.9% of naive CD4, roughly 3.3% of naive CD8, 2.3% of memory CD4, and 0.3% to 0.45% of memory CD8 clonotypes were shared. Larger estimated clonotype richness was generally found for naive subsets than for memory subsets. Compared with non-shared clonotypes, the clonotypes found in all four sorted-subset donors had higher generation probabilities. Only blood was sampled, and tissue TCR repertoires likely differ from those in blood. The genetic and exposure-history diversity represented was limited by the small number of donors. Rarefaction of sorted-subset datasets indicated incomplete sequencing despite the large sequencing depth. Based on pairwise subsampling, the degree of clonotype sharing among donors was expected to be affected by sequencing depth.

Using the deep immunoSEQ assay, multiplex PCR amplified TCR CDR3 regions from genomic DNA. Genomic DNA extracted from each cell subset was distributed evenly over all wells of several immunoSEQ 96-well plates, and each plate served as one replicate. For sorted subsets, each replicate PCR was loaded with approximately 190 ng genomic DNA, equivalent to about 33,000 T cell genomes. The purified libraries were quantified using a Qubit 3.0 fluorometer, sized with a Bioanalyzer 2100, and then quantified again using the KAPA Library Quantification kit. Each immunoSEQ 96-well plate was sequenced on its own single-read 150-cycle Illumina NextSeq 550 flow cell. In the original analysis: The immunoSEQ output contained only junctional sequences without quality scores, so filtering could not match that applied to full-length reads. To assign V/J genes and CDR3, sequences were annotated using PyIR, a Python wrapper for IgBLAST v1.9, with IMGT germline references. Any read was removed if the V/J assignment was weak (E-value above 1e-6), the CDR3 was missing, or the read contained stop codons, out-of-frame junctions, or ambiguous translated residues. V3J clonotypes were defined by identical inferred V gene, J gene, and CDR3 amino acid sequence. Percentage overlap between repertoires was computed as shared unique clonotypes divided by the size of the smaller repertoire. Richness of each repertoire was evaluated using RTK rarefaction, the Chao1 estimator, and Recon v2.1 estimates of unobserved clonotypes. Generation probabilities for all TCRbeta clonotypes obtained by the gDNA method from a handful of donors were computed using OLGA. TCRdb retrieved this table from immuneACCESS and kept in-frame rearrangements only. Not all clones are present; in checked studies, unresolved V genes account for under half, and no reason is known for the remainder. That table furnishes V, J and clone size, whereas the DNA furnished D and trimming. The table for this sample lists around 600,000 clones; approximately 97% of them were counted only once. The top ten hold 0.057% of the sample.

The chain joins TRBV15 to TRBJ1-2, with the D gene not clear enough to name. The clonotype was recovered from a woman under 40 in good health. The specimen was naive CD4+ T cells sorted from blood. The sample's cell subset or site label, in plain terms: CD45RA+ positively selected. The CDR3 is CATSRDQNDGYTF. The sequenced DNA: TGTGCCACCAGCAGAGATCAGAACGACGGCTACACCTTC. Full variable domain (CDR3 extended with the reference TRBV15 and TRBJ1-2 proteins): DAMVIQNPRYQVTQFGKPVTLSCSQTLNHNVMYWYQQKSSQAPKLLFHYYDKDFNNEADTPDNFQSRRPNTSFCFLDIRSPGLGDTAMYLCATSRDQNDGYTFGSGTRLTVV.